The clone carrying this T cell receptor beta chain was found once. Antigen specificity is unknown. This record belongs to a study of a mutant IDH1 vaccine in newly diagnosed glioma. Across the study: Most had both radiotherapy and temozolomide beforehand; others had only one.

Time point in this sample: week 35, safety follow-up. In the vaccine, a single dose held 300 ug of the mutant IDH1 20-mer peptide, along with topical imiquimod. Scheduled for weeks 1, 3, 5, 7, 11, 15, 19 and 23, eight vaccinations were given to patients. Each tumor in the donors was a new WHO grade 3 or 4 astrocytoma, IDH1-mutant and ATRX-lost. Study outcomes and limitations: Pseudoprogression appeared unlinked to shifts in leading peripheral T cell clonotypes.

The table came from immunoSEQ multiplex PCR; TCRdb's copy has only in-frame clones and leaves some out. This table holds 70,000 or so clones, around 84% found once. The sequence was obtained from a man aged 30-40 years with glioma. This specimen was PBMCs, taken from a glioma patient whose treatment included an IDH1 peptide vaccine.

CDR3 sequence: CASSRTGLYEQYF. The CDR3 DNA reads TGTGCCAGTAGTAGGACAGGACTTTACGAGCAGTACTTC. This sequence joins TRBV19 and TRBJ2-5, with 7 bases fitting TRBD1. The tail of the sequence fits TRBJ2-7 better, so the J call may be wrong. The CDR3 is 13 residues long. From germline, CDR1 is LNHDA and CDR2 SQIVND (reference sequence).